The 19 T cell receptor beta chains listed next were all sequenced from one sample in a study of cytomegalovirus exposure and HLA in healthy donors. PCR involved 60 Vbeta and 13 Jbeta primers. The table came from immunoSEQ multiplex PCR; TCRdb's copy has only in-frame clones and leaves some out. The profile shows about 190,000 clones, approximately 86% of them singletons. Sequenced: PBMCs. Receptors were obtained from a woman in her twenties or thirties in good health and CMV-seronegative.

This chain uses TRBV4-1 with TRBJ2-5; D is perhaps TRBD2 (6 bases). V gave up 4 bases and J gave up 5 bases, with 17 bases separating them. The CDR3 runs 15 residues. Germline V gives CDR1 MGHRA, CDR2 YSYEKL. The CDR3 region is CASSPFWGDKETQYF. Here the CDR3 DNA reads TGCGCCAGCAGCCCTTTCTGGGGGGATAAGGAGACCCAGTACTTC.

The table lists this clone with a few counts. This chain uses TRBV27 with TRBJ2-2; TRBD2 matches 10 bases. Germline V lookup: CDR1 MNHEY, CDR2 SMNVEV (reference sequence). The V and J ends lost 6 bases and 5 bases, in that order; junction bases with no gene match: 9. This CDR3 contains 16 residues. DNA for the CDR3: TGTGCCAGCAGACTCACAGCGGGAGGGCGTACCGGGGAGCTGTTTTTT. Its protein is CASRLTAGGRTGELFF.

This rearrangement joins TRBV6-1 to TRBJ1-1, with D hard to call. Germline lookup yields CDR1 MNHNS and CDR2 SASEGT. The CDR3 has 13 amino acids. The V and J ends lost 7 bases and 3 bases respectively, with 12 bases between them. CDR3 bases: TGTGCCAGCAACTTTGTAGATCACACTGAAGCTTTCTTT. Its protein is CASNFVDHTEAFF.

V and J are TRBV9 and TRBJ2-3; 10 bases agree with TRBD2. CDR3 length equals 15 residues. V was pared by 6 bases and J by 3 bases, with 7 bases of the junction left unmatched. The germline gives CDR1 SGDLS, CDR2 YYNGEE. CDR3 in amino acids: CASNFLAGDTDTQYF. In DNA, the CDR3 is TGTGCCAGCAACTTCCTAGCGGGGGATACAGATACGCAGTATTTT.

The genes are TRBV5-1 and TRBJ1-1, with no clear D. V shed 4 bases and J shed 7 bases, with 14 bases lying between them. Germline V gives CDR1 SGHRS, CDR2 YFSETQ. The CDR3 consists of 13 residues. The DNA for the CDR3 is TGCGCCAGCAGCGAAGGAATTGGACTTGAAGCTTTCTTT. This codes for CASSEGIGLEAFF.

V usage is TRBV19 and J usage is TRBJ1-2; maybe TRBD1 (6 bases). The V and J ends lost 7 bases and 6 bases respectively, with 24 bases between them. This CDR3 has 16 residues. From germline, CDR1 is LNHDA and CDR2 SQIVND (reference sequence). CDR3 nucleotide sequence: TGTGCCAGTACCAAGGACAGATCCAGCTACGGGCATGGCTACACCTTC. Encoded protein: CASTKDRSSYGHGYTF.

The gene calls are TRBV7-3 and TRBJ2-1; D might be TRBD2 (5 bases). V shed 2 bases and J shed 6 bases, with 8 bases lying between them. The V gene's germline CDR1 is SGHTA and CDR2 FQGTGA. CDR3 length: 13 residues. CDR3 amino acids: CASSLEGTNEQFF. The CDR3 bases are TGTGCCAGCAGCTTAGAGGGCACCAATGAGCAGTTCTTC. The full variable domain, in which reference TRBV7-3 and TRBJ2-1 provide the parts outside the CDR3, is GAGVSQTPSNKVTEKGKYVELRCDPISGHTALYWYRQSLGQGPEFLIYFQGTGAADDSGLPNDRFFAVRPEGSVSTLKIQRTERGDSAVYLCASSLEGTNEQFFGPGTRLTVL.

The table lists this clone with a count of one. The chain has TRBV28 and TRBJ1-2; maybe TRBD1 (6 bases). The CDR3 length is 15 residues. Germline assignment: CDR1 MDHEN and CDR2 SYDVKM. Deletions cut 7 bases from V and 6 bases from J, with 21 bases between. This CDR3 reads CASKPTTGSAHGYTF. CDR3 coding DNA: TGTGCCAGCAAACCAACGACAGGTTCAGCGCATGGCTACACCTTC.

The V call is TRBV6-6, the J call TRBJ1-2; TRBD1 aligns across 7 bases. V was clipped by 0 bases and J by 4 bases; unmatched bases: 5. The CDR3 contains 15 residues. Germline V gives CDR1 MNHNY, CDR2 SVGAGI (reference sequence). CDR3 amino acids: CASSYSGQVAYGYTF. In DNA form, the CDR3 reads TGTGCCAGCAGTTACTCAGGACAGGTAGCCTATGGCTACACCTTC.

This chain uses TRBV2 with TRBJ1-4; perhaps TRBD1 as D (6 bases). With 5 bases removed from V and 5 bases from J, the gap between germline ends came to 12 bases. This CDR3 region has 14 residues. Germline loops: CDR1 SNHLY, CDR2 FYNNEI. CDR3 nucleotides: TGTGCCAGCAGTTTCCAGACAGGAAATGAAAAACTGTTTTTT. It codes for CASSFQTGNEKLFF.

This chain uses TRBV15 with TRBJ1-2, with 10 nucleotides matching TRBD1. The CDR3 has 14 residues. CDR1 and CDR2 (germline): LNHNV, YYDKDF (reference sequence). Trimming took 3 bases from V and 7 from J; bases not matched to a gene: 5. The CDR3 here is CATSRGQGRFGYTF. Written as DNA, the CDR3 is TGTGCCACCAGCAGGGGACAGGGGCGGTTTGGCTACACCTTC.

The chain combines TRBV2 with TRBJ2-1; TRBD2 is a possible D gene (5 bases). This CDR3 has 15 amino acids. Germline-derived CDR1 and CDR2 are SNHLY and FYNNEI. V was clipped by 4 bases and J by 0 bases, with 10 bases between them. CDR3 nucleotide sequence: TGTGCCAGCAGTGGGACTTTTACCTCCTACAATGAGCAGTTCTTC. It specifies CASSGTFTSYNEQFF.

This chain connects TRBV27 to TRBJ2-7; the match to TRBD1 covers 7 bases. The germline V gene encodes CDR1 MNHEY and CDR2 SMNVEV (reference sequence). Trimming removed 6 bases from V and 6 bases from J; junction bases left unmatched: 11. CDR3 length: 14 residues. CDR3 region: CASSLQGIGSEQYF. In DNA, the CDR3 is TGTGCCAGCAGCTTACAGGGGATCGGCTCCGAGCAGTACTTC.

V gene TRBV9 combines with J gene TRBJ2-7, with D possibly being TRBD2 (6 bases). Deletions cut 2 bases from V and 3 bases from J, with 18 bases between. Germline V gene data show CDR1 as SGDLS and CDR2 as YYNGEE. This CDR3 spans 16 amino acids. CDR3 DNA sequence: TGTGCCAGCAGCGTCGGAACCGGGACTTATGACTACGAGCAGTACTTC. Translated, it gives CASSVGTGTYDYEQYF.

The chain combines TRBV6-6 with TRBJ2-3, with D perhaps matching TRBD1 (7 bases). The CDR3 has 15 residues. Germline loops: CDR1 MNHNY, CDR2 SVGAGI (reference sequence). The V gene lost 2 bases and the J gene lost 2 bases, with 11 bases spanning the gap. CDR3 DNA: TGTGCCAGCAGTTACCAGGGGGAGGCCACAGATACGCAGTATTTT. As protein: CASSYQGEATDTQYF.

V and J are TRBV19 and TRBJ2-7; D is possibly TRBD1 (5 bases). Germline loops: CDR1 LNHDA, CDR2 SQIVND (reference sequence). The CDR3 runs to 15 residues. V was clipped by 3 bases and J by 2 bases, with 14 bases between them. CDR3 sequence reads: CASSMRRGSAYEQYF. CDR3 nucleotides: TGTGCCAGTAGTATGAGAAGGGGCTCTGCCTACGAGCAGTACTTC.

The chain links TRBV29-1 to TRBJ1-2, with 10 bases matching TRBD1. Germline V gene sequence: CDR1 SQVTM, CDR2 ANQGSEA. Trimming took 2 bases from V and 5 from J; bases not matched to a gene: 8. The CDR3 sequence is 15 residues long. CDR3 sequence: CSVESGGTGVYGYTF. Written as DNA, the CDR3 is TGCAGCGTTGAATCAGGGGGGACAGGGGTTTATGGCTACACCTTC.

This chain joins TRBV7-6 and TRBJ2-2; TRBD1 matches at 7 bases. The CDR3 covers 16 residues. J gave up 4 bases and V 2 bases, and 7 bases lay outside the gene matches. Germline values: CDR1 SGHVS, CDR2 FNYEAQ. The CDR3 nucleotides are TGTGCCAGCAGCTTAATGAGACAGGGCTTCACCGGGGAGCTGTTTTTT. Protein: CASSLMRQGFTGELFF.

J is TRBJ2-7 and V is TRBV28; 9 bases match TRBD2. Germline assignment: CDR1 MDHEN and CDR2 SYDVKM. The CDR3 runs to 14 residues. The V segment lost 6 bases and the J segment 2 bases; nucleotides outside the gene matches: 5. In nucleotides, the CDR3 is TGTGCCAGCAGGGGGACTAGCACAGCCTACGAGCAGTACTTC. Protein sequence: CASRGTSTAYEQYF.